These T cell receptor beta chains were read from a single sample in a study of cytomegalovirus exposure and HLA in healthy donors. Libraries were prepared by immunoSEQ multiplex PCR; TCRdb keeps only in-frame clonotypes and omits some of them. The sample records approximately 180,000 clones, more than 75% being singletons. The sequencing input was PBMCs. These receptors originate from a girl less than two years old in good health and CMV-seronegative. The CDR3 runs from the conserved cysteine through the conserved F or W. D genes are given only for firm matches. Clone size is shown for a subset of rows, as once, few, many or a class of expanded clone.

.	TRBV9	TRBJ1-1	.	TGTGCCAGCAGCGTAATAGGGATGAGGGAAGCGGCTGAAGCTTTCTTT	CASSVIGMREAAEAFF
.	TRBV19	TRBJ1-2	.	TGTGCCAGTAAAATTCCGATTTCAGGTGGTTGGACCTTC	CASKIPISGGWTF
.	TRBV7-9	TRBJ2-1	TRBD2	TGTGCCAGCAGCTTATCAGCGGGAGGCTACAATGAGCAGTTCTTC	CASSLSAGGYNEQFF
few	TRBV21-1	TRBJ1-2	.	TGTGCCAGCAGCAAAGGCCGGGACAGGGGGCGCATACCCCCCCCAGCCTATGGCTACACCTTC	CASSKGRDRGRIPPPAYGYTF
.	TRBV2	TRBJ1-4	.	TGTGCCAGCAAGGGGGGGGGTGAAAAACTGTTTTTT	CASKGGGEKLFF
.	TRBV4-2	TRBJ2-1	TRBD2	TGTGCCAGCAGCCAAGATCGGGGGGAAAGCTCCTACAATGAGCAGTTCTTC	CASSQDRGESSYNEQFF
once	TRBV25-1	TRBJ2-5	.	TGTGCCAGCACCCGTGGGGGGAAAGAGACCCAGTACTTC	CASTRGGKETQYF
.	TRBV7-2	TRBJ2-1	TRBD1	TGTGCCAGCGGACGAGGGGACAGCTCCTACAATGAGCAGTTCTTC	CASGRGDSSYNEQFF
.	TRBV27	TRBJ2-6	.	.	CASSPRGKVVGSGANVLTF
.	TRBV6-5	TRBJ1-3	TRBD1	TGTGCCAGCATCCCTGACAGGGCCCGGGGAAACACCATATATTTT	CASIPDRARGNTIYF
.	TRBV6-4	TRBJ2-3	TRBD1	TGTGCCAGCAGTGACCTCTCGACAGGGATAGTCGTGACAGATACGCAGTATTTT	CASSDLSTGIVVTDTQYF
.	TRBV4-1	TRBJ2-7	TRBD2	TGCGCCAGCAGCCATCCTAGCGGGGGATCCTACGAGCAGTACTTC	CASSHPSGGSYEQYF
.	TRBV18	TRBJ1-4	.	TGTGCCAGCTCACCCCAGGGGCCCGCTTCTGAAAAACTGTTTTTT	CASSPQGPASEKLFF
.	TRBV13	TRBJ2-4	.	TGTGCCAGCAGCTTAGATCCTAGCCTTGGGGACATTCAGTACTTC	CASSLDPSLGDIQYF
.	TRBV18	TRBJ2-5	TRBD1	TGTGCCAGCTCAGCGGCGACAGGGAGTAGGGAGACCCAGTACTTC	CASSAATGSRETQYF
.	TRBV5-1	TRBJ2-3	TRBD1	TGCGCCAGCAGCCCGGACAGGGGGACAGCAGATACGCAGTATTTT	CASSPDRGTADTQYF
.	TRBV6-1	TRBJ1-5	.	TGTGCCAGCAGCGGTGGTACAGGGAATCAGCCCCAGCATTTT	CASSGGTGNQPQHF
.	TRBV6-5	TRBJ2-6	TRBD1	TGTGCCAGCAGTTACTCGTCAGGGGGAGGGGCCAACGTCCTGACTTTC	CASSYSSGGGANVLTF
.	TRBV9	TRBJ2-4	.	TGTGCCAGCAGCGGAGAACAGGGAAAAAGGCTTGAGAATCAGTACTTC	CASSGEQGKRLENQYF
.	TRBV18	TRBJ2-7	TRBD1	TGTGCCAGCTCTCGCCCCCCAGGACAGGGAGCCTACGAGCAGTACTTC	CASSRPPGQGAYEQYF
.	TRBV9	TRBJ1-3	.	TGTGCCAGCAGCGTCCAGGGTGGCTCTGGAAACACCATATATTTT	CASSVQGGSGNTIYF
.	TRBV10-3	TRBJ1-2	TRBD1	TGTGCCATAACCCGGGACAGGGGGCACGAAGGCTACACCTTC	CAITRDRGHEGYTF
.	TRBV15	TRBJ1-1	TRBD1	TGTGCCACCAGCAGGGACAGGGGTTTGGGCGCTTTCTTT	CATSRDRGLGAFF
.	TRBV4-3	TRBJ1-2	.	TGCGCCAGCAGCCAAGATCGGGGACGGGACATCTATGGCTACACCTTC	CASSQDRGRDIYGYTF
few	TRBV7-3	TRBJ2-1	TRBD2	TGTGCCAGCAGCTTACAGGGGTCTAGCGGGAGAGGTCTTAACAATGAGCAGTTCTTC	CASSLQGSSGRGLNNEQFF
.	TRBV10-3	TRBJ2-1	TRBD2	TGTGCGGCGGGAGGGCCCGGGTATGAGCAGTTCTTC	CAAGGPGYEQFF
.	TRBV7-9	TRBJ1-2	.	TGTGCCAGCAGCTTAGGTCAGGGTGGTGGCGGCTACACCTTC	CASSLGQGGGGYTF
.	TRBV4-2	TRBJ2-7	TRBD1	TGTGCCAGCAGCCAACTTCAGACAGGGGACTCCTACGAGCAGTACTTC	CASSQLQTGDSYEQYF
.	TRBV5-4	TRBJ2-7	TRBD2	TGTGCCAGCAGTGGGGGGGTCGTCCCGAGCTCCTACGAGCAGTACTTC	CASSGGVVPSSYEQYF
.	TRBV4-2	TRBJ1-3	.	TGTGCCAGCAGCCGTGACAGAAGCTCTGGAAACACCATATATTTT	CASSRDRSSGNTIYF
once	TRBV5-8	TRBJ1-4	TRBD1	TGTGCCAGCAGCTTCGTCGGGACAGGGATTGCTGAAAAACTGTTTTTT	CASSFVGTGIAEKLFF
.	TRBV10-3	TRBJ2-5	TRBD2	TGTGCCATCACCTCAACTAGCGACCAAGAGACCCAGTACTTC	CAITSTSDQETQYF
.	TRBV5-4	TRBJ1-2	.	TGTGCCAGCAGCTTCAAGCAGGGTGAAAACTATGGCTACACCTTC	CASSFKQGENYGYTF
.	TRBV11-2	TRBJ1-2	TRBD1	TGTGCCAGCAGCTTCCCCCCCGGACAGGGAGGTAACTATGGCTACACCTTC	CASSFPPGQGGNYGYTF
.	TRBV7-9	TRBJ2-7	TRBD1	TGTTCCAGCAGCCGTGACAGGGATTTATACGAGCAGTACTTC	CSSSRDRDLYEQYF
.	TRBV4-3	TRBJ2-3	TRBD1	TGCGCCAGCAGGGGACAGGGAACAGATACGCAGTATTTT	CASRGQGTDTQYF
few	TRBV2	TRBJ1-1	.	TGTGCCAGCACCTCCGTGGGGCTCACTGAAGCTTTCTTT	CASTSVGLTEAFF
.	TRBV19	TRBJ1-5	.	TGTGCCAGTTCATATCAGCCCCAGCATTTT	CASSYQPQHF
.	TRBV5-5	TRBJ1-2	TRBD1	TGTGCCAGCAGCTTCCGAGGGGGCGAAGGCTACACCTTC	CASSFRGGEGYTF
.	TRBV27	TRBJ1-2	TRBD1	TGTGCCAGCAGTTTTTTCGGGGGACAGGGCTATGGCTACACCTTC	CASSFFGGQGYGYTF
.	TRBV6-6	TRBJ2-1	.	TGTGCCAGCAGTTCATTCGAGCAGTTCTTC	CASSSFEQFF
.	TRBV9	TRBJ2-7	TRBD1	TGTGCCAGCAGCGGCGGACAGGGGTCCGTCGAGCAGTACTTC	CASSGGQGSVEQYF
.	TRBV25-1	TRBJ2-7	TRBD1	TGTGCCAGCAGCCCGCCCCAGGGGGCGCAGTACGAGCAGTACTTC	CASSPPQGAQYEQYF
.	TRBV19	TRBJ1-1	.	TGTGTCAGTAGTCTTGGACAAGGAAGGGACACTGAAGCTTTCTTT	CVSSLGQGRDTEAFF
.	TRBV7-8	TRBJ2-7	.	TGTGCCAGCAGCGTAGACAGGTCCGAGCAGTACTTC	CASSVDRSEQYF
.	TRBV5-1	TRBJ1-4	TRBD1	TGCGCCAGCAGGGGTAGGACAGGTATGCTTAAGGAAAAACTGTTTTTT	CASRGRTGMLKEKLFF
.	TRBV15	TRBJ1-4	TRBD1	TGTGCCACCAGCCCCCTCGACAGGGCGGAAGAAAAACTGTTTTTT	CATSPLDRAEEKLFF
.	TRBV9	TRBJ2-7	TRBD1	TGTGCCAGCAGCGCTAAGACAGGGCACGAGCAGTACTTC	CASSAKTGHEQYF
.	TRBV7-8	TRBJ2-4	TRBD2	TGTGCCAGCAGCAGAATGTGGGGGACTAGCGGGGGGATTGGGTCTGCCAAAAACATTCAGTACTTC	CASSRMWGTSGGIGSAKNIQYF
.	TRBV30	TRBJ1-2	TRBD1	TGTGCCTGGATTATGACAGGGTATGGCTACACCTTC	CAWIMTGYGYTF